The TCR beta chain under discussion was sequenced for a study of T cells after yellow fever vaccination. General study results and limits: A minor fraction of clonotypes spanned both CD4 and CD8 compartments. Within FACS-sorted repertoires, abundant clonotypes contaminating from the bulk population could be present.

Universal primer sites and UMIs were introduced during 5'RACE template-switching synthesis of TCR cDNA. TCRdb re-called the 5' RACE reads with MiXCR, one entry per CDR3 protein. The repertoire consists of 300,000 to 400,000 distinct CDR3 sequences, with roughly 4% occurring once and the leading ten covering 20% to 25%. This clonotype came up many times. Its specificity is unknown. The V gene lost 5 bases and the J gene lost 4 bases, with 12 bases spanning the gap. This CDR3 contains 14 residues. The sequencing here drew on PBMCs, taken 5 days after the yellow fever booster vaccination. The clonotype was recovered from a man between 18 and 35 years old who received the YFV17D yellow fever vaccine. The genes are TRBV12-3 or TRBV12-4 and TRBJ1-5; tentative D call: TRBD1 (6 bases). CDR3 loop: CASSTQDSNQPQHF. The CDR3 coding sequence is TGTGCCAGCAGTACACAGGACAGTAATCAGCCCCAGCATTTT.